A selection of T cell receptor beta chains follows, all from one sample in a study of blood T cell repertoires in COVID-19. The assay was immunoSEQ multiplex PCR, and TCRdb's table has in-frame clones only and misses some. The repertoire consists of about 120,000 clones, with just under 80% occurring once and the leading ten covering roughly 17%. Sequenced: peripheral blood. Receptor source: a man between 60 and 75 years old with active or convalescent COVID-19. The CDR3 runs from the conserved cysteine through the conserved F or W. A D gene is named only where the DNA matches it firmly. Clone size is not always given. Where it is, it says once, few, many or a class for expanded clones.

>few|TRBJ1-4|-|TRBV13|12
CASSSSQGKLFF
TGTGCCAGCAGCTCGTCTCAGGGAAAACTGTTTTTT
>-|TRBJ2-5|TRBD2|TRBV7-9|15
CASSSTAGEIETQYF
TGTGCCAGCAGCTCTACAGCGGGAGAGATAGAGACCCAGTACTTC
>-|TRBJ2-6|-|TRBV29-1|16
CSVLRDSLSGANVLTF
TGCAGCGTGCTCCGGGACTCCCTGTCTGGGGCCAACGTCCTGACTTTC
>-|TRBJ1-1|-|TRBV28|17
CASSFPRVIGENTEAFF
TGTGCCAGCAGTTTCCCCCGGGTTATCGGGGAGAACACTGAAGCTTTCTTT
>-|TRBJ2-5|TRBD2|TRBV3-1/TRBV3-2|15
CASSQGLAGAETQYF
TGTGCCAGCAGCCAAGGTCTAGCGGGAGCGGAGACCCAGTACTTC
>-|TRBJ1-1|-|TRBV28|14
CASSPGGRVTEAFF
TGTGCCAGCAGCCCGGGGGGGCGGGTCACTGAAGCTTTCTTT
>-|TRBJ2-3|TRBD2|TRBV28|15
CASSPTSGDTDTQYF
TGTGCCAGCAGTCCTACTAGCGGGGACACAGATACGCAGTATTTT
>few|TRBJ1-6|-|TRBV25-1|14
CASSVGQGLSPLHF
TGTGCCAGCAGTGTTGGTCAGGGACTGTCACCCCTCCACTTT
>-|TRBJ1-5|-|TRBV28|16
CASSPYPRQSYQPQHF
TGTGCCAGCAGTCCCTACCCCCGACAGTCGTATCAGCCCCAGCATTTT
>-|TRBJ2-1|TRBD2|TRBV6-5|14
CASSWTRTYNEQFF
TGTGCCAGCAGTTGGACTAGGACCTACAATGAGCAGTTCTTC
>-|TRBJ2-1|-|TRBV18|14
CASSPPYGSNEQFF
TGTGCCAGCTCACCCCCCTACGGGAGTAATGAGCAGTTCTTC
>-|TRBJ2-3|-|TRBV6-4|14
CASSERGSTDTQYF
TGTGCCAGCAGTGAACGCGGGAGCACAGATACGCAGTATTTT
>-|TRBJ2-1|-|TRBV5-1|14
CASSLGPGRDEQFF
TGCGCCAGCAGCCTTGGGCCGGGAAGGGATGAGCAGTTCTTC
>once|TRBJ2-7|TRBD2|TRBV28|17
CASSVVLAGGFRYEQYF
TGTGCCAGCAGCGTTGTCCTAGCGGGAGGGTTCCGGTACGAGCAGTACTTC
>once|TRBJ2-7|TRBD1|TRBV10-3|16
CAISPGTGAKGYEQYF
TGTGCCATCAGTCCCGGGACAGGGGCCAAGGGCTACGAGCAGTACTTC
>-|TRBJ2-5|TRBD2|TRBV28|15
CASREAGVGEETQYF
TGTGCCAGCAGAGAAGCGGGAGTAGGGGAAGAGACCCAGTACTTC
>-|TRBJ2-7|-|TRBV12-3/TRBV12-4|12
CASSFSILEQYF
TGTGCCAGCAGTTTTTCTATCCTCGAGCAGTACTTC